These T cell receptor beta chains were read from a single sample in a study of T cell responses to AZD1222 COVID-19 vaccine. Profiling relied on immunoSEQ multiplex PCR, and the TCRdb table lists in-frame clones only, not all of them. The sample lists 200,000 or so clones, 88% occurring once. Specimen: peripheral blood, collected on day 0 of AZD1222 vaccination. The receptors shown here come from an adult in good health. Both conserved end residues are part of each CDR3. Fields, in order: clone size, V gene, D gene, J gene, CDR3 DNA, CDR3 protein. A D gene is named only where the DNA matches it firmly. Only some rows state a clone size, as once, few, many or a class for expanded clones.

clone_size: -
v_call: TRBV20-1
d_call: -
j_call: TRBJ1-2
cdr3_nt: TGCAGTGCTAGTTTGAGGGATGGCTACACCTTC
cdr3_aa: CSASLRDGYTF

clone_size: -
v_call: TRBV2
d_call: -
j_call: TRBJ1-4
cdr3_nt: TGTGCCAGCAGTGATTACGGTGAAAAACTGTTTTTT
cdr3_aa: CASSDYGEKLFF

clone_size: -
v_call: TRBV12-3/TRBV12-4
d_call: -
j_call: TRBJ1-5
cdr3_nt: TGTGCCAGCAGGCGGACAGGCAATCAGCCCCAGCATTTT
cdr3_aa: CASRRTGNQPQHF

clone_size: -
v_call: TRBV5-5
d_call: TRBD1
j_call: TRBJ1-6
cdr3_nt: TGTGCCAGCCAACCACAGGGGTCCTATAATTCACCCCTCCACTTT
cdr3_aa: CASQPQGSYNSPLHF

clone_size: -
v_call: TRBV19
d_call: -
j_call: TRBJ1-5
cdr3_nt: TGTGCCAGTAGTGTTCAGGGGCACAGCAATCAGCCCCAGCATTTT
cdr3_aa: CASSVQGHSNQPQHF

clone_size: -
v_call: TRBV24-1
d_call: -
j_call: TRBJ2-5
cdr3_nt: TGTGCCACCAGTGCCCCAACCGGAGGGGGAGAGACCCAGTACTTC
cdr3_aa: CATSAPTGGGETQYF

clone_size: -
v_call: TRBV5-1
d_call: -
j_call: TRBJ1-1
cdr3_nt: TGCGCCAGCAGCTTCGGGGGGGACACTGAAGCTTTCTTT
cdr3_aa: CASSFGGDTEAFF

clone_size: -
v_call: TRBV3-1/TRBV3-2
d_call: TRBD2
j_call: TRBJ2-5
cdr3_nt: TGTGCCAGCAGCCAAGAGTCCGGCGGGGGGCTCCAAGAGACCCAGTACTTC
cdr3_aa: CASSQESGGGLQETQYF

clone_size: -
v_call: TRBV4-1
d_call: TRBD2
j_call: TRBJ2-1
cdr3_nt: TGCGCCAGCAGCCAAGAAACTAGCGGGGGGTACCCTTACAATGAGCAGTTCTTC
cdr3_aa: CASSQETSGGYPYNEQFF

clone_size: -
v_call: TRBV27
d_call: -
j_call: TRBJ1-1
cdr3_nt: TGTGCCAGCAGTTTATCGTGGAGGGGCCTAATGAACACTGAAGCTTTCTTT
cdr3_aa: CASSLSWRGLMNTEAFF

clone_size: -
v_call: TRBV18
d_call: -
j_call: TRBJ1-3
cdr3_nt: TGTGCCAGCTCACCTGTAGGGGCCCACTCTGGAAACACCATATATTTT
cdr3_aa: CASSPVGAHSGNTIYF

clone_size: -
v_call: TRBV6-2/TRBV6-3
d_call: -
j_call: TRBJ2-7
cdr3_nt: TGTGCCAGCAGTTACTCGCCCATTCCGAGCTCCTACGAGCAGTACTTC
cdr3_aa: CASSYSPIPSSYEQYF

clone_size: -
v_call: TRBV2
d_call: -
j_call: TRBJ1-1
cdr3_nt: TGTGCCAGCAGTGAAGTGGGGACTGAAGCTTTCTTT
cdr3_aa: CASSEVGTEAFF

clone_size: -
v_call: TRBV18
d_call: TRBD1
j_call: TRBJ2-5
cdr3_nt: TGTGCCAGCTCACTTGGGACAGGGAGAGAGACCCAGTACTTC
cdr3_aa: CASSLGTGRETQYF

clone_size: -
v_call: TRBV9
d_call: -
j_call: TRBJ1-2
cdr3_nt: TGTGCCAGCAGCGTAATCTCACAGGGCTATGGCTACACCTTC
cdr3_aa: CASSVISQGYGYTF

clone_size: once
v_call: TRBV4-1
d_call: -
j_call: TRBJ2-5
cdr3_nt: TGCGCCAGCAGCCAAGACCCCGGGGAAGAGACCCAGTACTTC
cdr3_aa: CASSQDPGEETQYF

clone_size: -
v_call: TRBV4-2
d_call: -
j_call: TRBJ2-7
cdr3_nt: TGTGCCAGCAGCCCTCGGGGGTCCTACGAGCAGTACTTC
cdr3_aa: CASSPRGSYEQYF

clone_size: -
v_call: TRBV14
d_call: -
j_call: TRBJ1-2
cdr3_nt: TGTGCCAGCAGCCAAAAGGGTACTAACTATGGCTACACCTTC
cdr3_aa: CASSQKGTNYGYTF

clone_size: -
v_call: TRBV7-9
d_call: -
j_call: TRBJ1-1
cdr3_nt: TGTGCCAGCAGCCCCGGGCAAAGGGACACTGAAGCTTTCTTT
cdr3_aa: CASSPGQRDTEAFF

clone_size: -
v_call: TRBV28
d_call: TRBD2
j_call: TRBJ2-5
cdr3_nt: TGTGCCAGCAGTTCGGGACTAGCGGAACAAGAGACCCAGTACTTC
cdr3_aa: CASSSGLAEQETQYF

clone_size: -
v_call: TRBV27
d_call: TRBD1
j_call: TRBJ2-4
cdr3_nt: TGTGCCAGCAGTCTTGGGCCGGGACAGGGCTGGGGAAACATTCAGTACTTC
cdr3_aa: CASSLGPGQGWGNIQYF

clone_size: -
v_call: TRBV7-2
d_call: -
j_call: TRBJ2-3
cdr3_nt: TGTGCCAGCAGCTTCCGAGGGTGGGGATCCACAGATACGCAGTATTTT
cdr3_aa: CASSFRGWGSTDTQYF

clone_size: -
v_call: TRBV3-1/TRBV3-2
d_call: TRBD1
j_call: TRBJ1-3
cdr3_nt: TGTGCCAGCAGCCTATTTTGGACAGGGTCGGGGAACACCATATATTTT
cdr3_aa: CASSLFWTGSGNTIYF

clone_size: many
v_call: TRBV4-3
d_call: TRBD1
j_call: TRBJ2-6
cdr3_nt: TGCGCCAGCAGCGGACCCGGGACAGGGACGGGGGCCAACGTCCTGACTTTC
cdr3_aa: CASSGPGTGTGANVLTF

clone_size: few
v_call: TRBV6-2/TRBV6-3
d_call: -
j_call: TRBJ2-7
cdr3_nt: TGTGCCAGCAGTCAACAGGCAGGGCTGTACGAGCAGTACTTC
cdr3_aa: CASSQQAGLYEQYF

clone_size: many
v_call: TRBV7-8
d_call: -
j_call: TRBJ2-7
cdr3_nt: TGTGCCAGCAGTACAGGCTACGAGCAGTACTTC
cdr3_aa: CASSTGYEQYF

clone_size: -
v_call: TRBV19
d_call: -
j_call: TRBJ1-2
cdr3_nt: TGTGCCAGTAGTGTCAACTTCTATGGCTACACCTTC
cdr3_aa: CASSVNFYGYTF

clone_size: -
v_call: TRBV29-1
d_call: TRBD1
j_call: TRBJ1-1
cdr3_nt: TGCAGCGTTAAGGTCCTGGGACAGCCGAGCACTGAAGCTTTCTTT
cdr3_aa: CSVKVLGQPSTEAFF

clone_size: -
v_call: TRBV5-1
d_call: TRBD1
j_call: TRBJ1-1
cdr3_nt: TGCGCCAGCAGCATTAGGATTACAGGGGGGAACACTGAAGCTTTCTTT
cdr3_aa: CASSIRITGGNTEAFF

clone_size: -
v_call: TRBV15
d_call: TRBD2
j_call: TRBJ2-1
cdr3_nt: TGTGCCACCAGCAGCGGACTAGCAACCTTAAACAATGAGCAGTTCTTC
cdr3_aa: CATSSGLATLNNEQFF

clone_size: -
v_call: TRBV9
d_call: -
j_call: TRBJ1-1
cdr3_nt: TGTGCCAGCAGCGTAGCTGGGAGTACTGAAGCTTTCTTT
cdr3_aa: CASSVAGSTEAFF

clone_size: -
v_call: TRBV5-5
d_call: TRBD2
j_call: TRBJ2-1
cdr3_nt: TGTGCCAGCAGGTCTAGCGGACAATCCTACAATGAGCAGTTCTTC
cdr3_aa: CASRSSGQSYNEQFF

clone_size: -
v_call: TRBV27
d_call: -
j_call: TRBJ1-5
cdr3_nt: TGTGCCAGCAGTCCAAACAGGAACCGCAATCAGCCCCAGCATTTT
cdr3_aa: CASSPNRNRNQPQHF

clone_size: -
v_call: TRBV10-3
d_call: -
j_call: TRBJ1-1
cdr3_nt: TGTGCCATCAGTGCGCAGGGCGAGACTGAAGCTTTCTTT
cdr3_aa: CAISAQGETEAFF

clone_size: once
v_call: TRBV7-6
d_call: -
j_call: TRBJ2-7
cdr3_nt: TGTGCCAGCAGCTGTTTAGTGACCGAGCAGTACTTC
cdr3_aa: CASSCLVTEQYF

clone_size: -
v_call: TRBV5-1
d_call: -
j_call: TRBJ2-3
cdr3_nt: TGCGCCAGCAGCTCGGGACTTACCACAGATACGCAGTATTTT
cdr3_aa: CASSSGLTTDTQYF

clone_size: once
v_call: TRBV9
d_call: TRBD2
j_call: TRBJ2-2
cdr3_nt: TGTGCCAGCAGCGTAGCGGGGGGGAACACCGGGGAGCTGTTTTTT
cdr3_aa: CASSVAGGNTGELFF

clone_size: -
v_call: TRBV7-9
d_call: -
j_call: TRBJ1-3
cdr3_nt: TGTGCCAGCAGCTTGGGACAAGGCCCAAAGGGCTCTGGAAACACCATATATTTT
cdr3_aa: CASSLGQGPKGSGNTIYF